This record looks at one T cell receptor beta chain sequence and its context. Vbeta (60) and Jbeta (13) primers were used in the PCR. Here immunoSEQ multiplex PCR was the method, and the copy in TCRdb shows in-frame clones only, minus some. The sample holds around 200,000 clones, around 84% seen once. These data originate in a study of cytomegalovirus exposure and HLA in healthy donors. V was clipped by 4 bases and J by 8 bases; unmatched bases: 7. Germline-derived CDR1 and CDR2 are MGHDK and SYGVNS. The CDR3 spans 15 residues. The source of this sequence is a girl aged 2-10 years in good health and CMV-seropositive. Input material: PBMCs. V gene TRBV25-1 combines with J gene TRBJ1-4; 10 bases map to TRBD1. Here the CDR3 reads CASSGQTGGREKLFF. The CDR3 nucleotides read TGTGCCAGCAGTGGACAGACAGGGGGCCGGGAAAAACTGTTTTTT.